The 13 T cell receptor beta chains below were found in one sample sequenced in a study of somatic mutations in cytotoxic T cells in rheumatoid arthritis. The method was immunoSEQ multiplex PCR; TCRdb's version includes in-frame clones alone and lacks a portion of them. This table has about 33,000 clones, more than 80% appearing once. Source material: CD8+ T cells sorted from blood. All receptors derive from a middle-aged man in good health.

This clone was counted between two and nine times. The chain carries TRBV29-1 and TRBJ1-1; tentatively, D is TRBD1 (5 bases). The V gene lost 5 bases and the J gene lost 7 bases, with 5 bases spanning the gap. In germline, CDR1 is SQVTM, CDR2 ANQGSEA. The CDR3 is 9 amino acids. The CDR3 DNA sequence: TGCAGCGTTACAGGTGAAGCTTTCTTT. Protein sequence: CSVTGEAFF.

This clone has a single count. This chain joins TRBV28 and TRBJ2-1; 9 nucleotides line up with TRBD1. The CDR3 consists of 15 residues. Per germline, CDR1 MDHEN and CDR2 SYDVKM. The V segment lost 1 base and the J segment 10 bases; nucleotides outside the gene matches: 8. This chain's CDR3 is CASSLSRTGEREQFF. The CDR3 nucleotides are TGTGCCAGCAGTTTATCGCGGACAGGGGAAAGGGAGCAGTTCTTC.

This sequence joins TRBV4-1 and TRBJ1-5; TRBD1 matches at 7 bases. This CDR3 spans 14 amino acids. The V and J ends lost 8 bases and 7 bases, in that order; junction bases with no gene match: 11. Germline V lookup: CDR1 MGHRA, CDR2 YSYEKL. The CDR3 protein is CASRAVEGAQPQHF. The CDR3 DNA follows: TGCGCCAGCCGCGCGGTGGAGGGGGCACAGCCCCAGCATTTT.

The V call is TRBV28, the J call TRBJ2-5, with D perhaps TRBD1 (6 bases). V lost 5 bases and J 4 bases, leaving 17 bases between the germline ends. The CDR3 runs 15 residues. Germline CDR1 reads MDHEN; CDR2 reads SYDVKM. CDR3 residues: CASSPINKGVETQYF. CDR3 bases: TGTGCCAGCAGTCCTATCAACAAGGGGGTAGAGACCCAGTACTTC.

The CDR3 coding sequence is TGCGCCAGCAGCCAAGAGGTAGCGGGAGGCGAGCAGTACTTC. It yields the protein CASSQEVAGGEQYF. The chain couples TRBV4-3 to TRBJ2-7, with 10 bases aligning to TRBD2. CDR1 and CDR2 from the germline V gene are LGHNA and YSLEER. Unmatched junction bases numbered 2, after V lost 0 bases and J lost 6 bases. The CDR3 totals 14 residues.

The chain links TRBV6-1 to TRBJ1-2; D remains unclear. The CDR3 has 12 residues. Trimming took 2 bases from V and 8 from J, leaving 9 bases between them. Germline values: CDR1 MNHNS, CDR2 SASEGT. The CDR3 spells CASSELLWGYTF. CDR3 coding DNA: TGTGCCAGCAGTGAACTTCTGTGGGGCTACACCTTC.

V and J are TRBV7-9 and TRBJ1-3, with TRBD1 matching 8 bases. The trim removed 4 bases at V and 6 bases at J, leaving 8 bases unmatched. This CDR3 contains 15 residues. Germline assignment: CDR1 SEHNR and CDR2 FQNEAQ (reference sequence). CDR3 region: CASSSYQGAENTIYF. The CDR3 DNA is TGTGCCAGCAGCTCCTACCAGGGGGCGGAAAACACCATATATTTT.

This clone has only a few counts. This rearrangement joins TRBV4-2 to TRBJ2-7, with a tentative D call TRBD2 (5 bases). This CDR3 is 14 amino acids long. Germline V CDR1 and CDR2: LGHNA, YNFKEQ. V lost 0 bases and J lost 2, with 8 bases in between. The CDR3 protein is CASSQDWGAYEQYF. The CDR3 nucleotides are TGTGCCAGCAGCCAAGATTGGGGAGCCTACGAGCAGTACTTC.

The chain joins TRBV2 to TRBJ2-2; 8 bases match TRBD1. The CDR3 extends over 14 amino acids. V dropped 7 bases and J dropped 1; count of bases not matched to a gene: 2. Looked up from germline, CDR1 is SNHLY and CDR2 is FYNNEI. As DNA, the CDR3 is TGTGCCAGCACGGGACAGGTGAACACCGGGGAGCTGTTTTTT. It translates to CASTGQVNTGELFF.

V and J are TRBV14 and TRBJ2-1; 10 nucleotides align to TRBD1. The germline CDR1 and CDR2 sequences are SGHDN and FVKESK. Trimming took 3 bases from V and 2 from J; bases not matched to a gene: 4. The CDR3 loop spans 16 amino acids. In DNA form, the CDR3 reads TGTGCCAGCAGCCATTTTGACAGGGGGCCCTACAATGAGCAGTTCTTC. Protein product: CASSHFDRGPYNEQFF.

This clone was seen a single time. V and J are TRBV27 and TRBJ2-3; D is undetermined. This CDR3 is built from 13 residues. V was clipped by 5 bases and J by 4 bases, with 10 bases between them. Germline CDR1 is MNHEY and CDR2 is SMNVEV (reference sequence). The CDR3 reads CASSPLPPDTQYF. DNA of the CDR3: TGTGCCAGCAGTCCCCTCCCCCCAGATACGCAGTATTTT.

The chain is built from TRBV11-3 and TRBJ2-7; 10 bases align to TRBD1. This CDR3 comprises 15 residues. The V gene end was trimmed by 2 bases and the J gene end by 4 bases; junction bases not matched to a gene: 5. In germline, CDR1 is SGHNT, CDR2 YENEEA. The CDR3 is CASSLTGTGAYEQYF. The CDR3 DNA sequence: TGTGCCAGCAGCTTAACTGGGACAGGGGCATACGAGCAGTACTTC.

The CDR3 DNA reads as TGTGCCAGCTCTCTTACCGCAGCAGGGGGATCCTACGAGCAGTACTTC. Protein product: CASSLTAAGGSYEQYF. The rearrangement joins TRBV28 to TRBJ2-7; TRBD1 agrees at 7 bases. The CDR3 is 16 residues long. CDR1 is MDHEN, CDR2 SYDVKM, per germline. With 8 bases clipped from V and 1 base from J, the junction kept 14 bases outside the gene matches.